At least ten counts were recorded for the clone carrying this T cell receptor (beta chain). Its antigen is unknown. TCRdb independently ran MiXCR on the 5' RACE reads; one entry per CDR3 protein. The sample holds 470,000 or so distinct CDR3 sequences, roughly 18% seen once. The data originate from a study of T-cell memory formation after mild COVID-19. Turning to the study itself: There were largely donor-specific TCR clusters.

Study-level results: Whether day 37 second-wave clones are SARS-CoV-2-specific was not confirmed.

Sequencing was done on a sample of PBMCs or a T cell subset sorted from them (not recorded which). This receptor was obtained from a man younger than 35 who had mild COVID-19 (a few samples of this study predate the infection). Cell type and time point are not known.

CDR3 sequence reads: CASQGTSYNEQFF. The CDR3 DNA reads TGTGCCAGCCAGGGAACGTCCTACAATGAGCAGTTCTTC. The gene calls are TRBV2 and TRBJ2-1; perhaps TRBD1 as D (5 bases). This CDR3 is 13 amino acids long. Germline loops: CDR1 SNHLY, CDR2 FYNNEI. The V end was cut by 8 bases, the J end by 1 base, with 9 bases between. The whole variable domain, remainder taken from reference TRBV2 and TRBJ2-1, is EPEVTQTPSHQVTQMGQEVILRCVPISNHLYFYWYRQILGQKVEFLVSFYNNEISEKSEIFDDQFSVERPDGSNFTLKIRSTKLEDSAMYFCASQGTSYNEQFFGPGTRLTVL.